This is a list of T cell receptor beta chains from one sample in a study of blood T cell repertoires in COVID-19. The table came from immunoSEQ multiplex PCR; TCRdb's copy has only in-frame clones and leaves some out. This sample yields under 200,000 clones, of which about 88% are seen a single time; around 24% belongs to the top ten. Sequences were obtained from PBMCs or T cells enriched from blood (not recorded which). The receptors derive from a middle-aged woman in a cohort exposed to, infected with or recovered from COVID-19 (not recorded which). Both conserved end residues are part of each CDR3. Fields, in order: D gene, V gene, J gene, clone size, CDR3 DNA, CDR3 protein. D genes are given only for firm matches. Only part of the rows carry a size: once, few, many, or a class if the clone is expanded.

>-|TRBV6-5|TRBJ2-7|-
TGTGCCAGCACCCCTAGACAGACTCTCTACGAGCAGTACTTC
CASTPRQTLYEQYF
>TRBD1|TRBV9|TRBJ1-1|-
TGTGCCAGCAGCGCTCCCGGGACAGGGGAGGTTTCCACTGAAGCTTTCTTT
CASSAPGTGEVSTEAFF
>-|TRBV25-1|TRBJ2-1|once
TGTGCCAGCAGTATAGGGACTTTAGGGAATGAGCAGTTCTTC
CASSIGTLGNEQFF
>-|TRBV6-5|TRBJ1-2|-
TGTGCCAGCAGTTGGAGCAGGGTGGATGGCTACACCTTC
CASSWSRVDGYTF
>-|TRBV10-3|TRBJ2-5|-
TGTGCCATCAGTGAGTCGGCAGGGCAAGAGACCCAGTACTTC
CAISESAGQETQYF
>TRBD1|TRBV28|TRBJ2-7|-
TGTGCCAGCAGTAACCTGAGGGGGCTCGAGCAGTACTTC
CASSNLRGLEQYF
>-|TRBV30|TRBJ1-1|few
TGTGCCTGGACACGAGGGGGGAACACTGAAGCTTTCTTT
CAWTRGGNTEAFF
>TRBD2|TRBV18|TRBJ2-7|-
TGTGCCAGCTCACAGTCGACTAGCGGGTACGAGCAGTACTTC
CASSQSTSGYEQYF
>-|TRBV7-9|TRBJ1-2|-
TGTGCCAGCAGCTTAGCGGGGCACTATGGCTACACCTTC
CASSLAGHYGYTF
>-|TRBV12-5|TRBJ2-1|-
TGTGCTAGTGGTTTCGCCGGGTACAATGAGCAGTTCTTC
CASGFAGYNEQFF
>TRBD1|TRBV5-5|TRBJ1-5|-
TGTGCCAGCATGGCGGGGAACAGGGGTTATCAGCCCCAGCATTTT
CASMAGNRGYQPQHF
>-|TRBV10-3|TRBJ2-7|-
TGTGCCATCAGTGATCTTAGTGGTAGGGGAGGCGGATACGAGCAGTACTTC
CAISDLSGRGGGYEQYF
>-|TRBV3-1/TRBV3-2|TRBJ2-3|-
TGTGCCAGCAGCCAAGAATGTGGACGGGCCGGGGGCACAGATACGCAGTATTTT
CASSQECGRAGGTDTQYF
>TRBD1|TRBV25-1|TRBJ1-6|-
TGTGCCAGCAGCGGGACGGACAGGAGTTATCATTCACCCCTCCACTTT
CASSGTDRSYHSPLHF
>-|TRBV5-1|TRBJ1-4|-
TGCGCCAGCAGCTTGGCCATCCACGGTGAAAAACTGTTTTTT
CASSLAIHGEKLFF